The T cell receptor (beta chain) under discussion was sequenced for a study of blood T cell repertoires in COVID-19. About the study: Italy, Spain and the United States were the sources of the convalescent and acute COVID-19 samples. PBMCs, B-cell-depleted T cells, or T cells provided the cDNA or gDNA that made up the material.

This clone was seen only once. Under the authors' procedure: From reference gene primer amplification, estimates of nucleated cell counts were derived. Assay used: immunoSEQ multiplex PCR; TCRdb lists only in-frame clones, some missing. From that table come the V and J calls and clone size; the DNA was used to work out D and trimming. The sample holds about 250,000 clones, about 68% seen once. Trimming took 4 bases from V and 3 from J, leaving 10 bases between them. CDR1 is SEHNR and CDR2 is FQNEAQ in the germline V gene (reference sequence). The CDR3 loop spans 13 amino acids. The receptor was isolated from a woman at least 80 years old with acute or convalescent COVID-19. J is TRBJ2-7 and V is TRBV7-9; possibly TRBD1 for D (6 bases). Specimen: peripheral blood. The CDR3 spells CASSSDRHYEQYF. The DNA of the CDR3 is TGTGCCAGCAGCTCGGACAGACACTACGAGCAGTACTTC.